This TCR beta chain emerged from a study of early T cells in non-severe SARS-CoV-2 infection. At the level of the study: From unsorted whole blood, bulk RNA was sequenced, and the chains remained unpaired.

V dropped 5 bases and J dropped 4; count of bases not matched to a gene: 10. There are 16 residues in the CDR3. TCRdb fed the 5' RACE reads into MiXCR, producing one record per CDR3 protein. In the table there are about 27,000 distinct CDR3 sequences, more than 3.5% of which are singletons. Ten or more counts support this clonotype. Sequenced: whole blood. The receptor's source is an adult who was a healthcare worker with PCR-confirmed SARS-CoV-2 infection or an uninfected control (not recorded which). The chain combines TRBV12-3 or TRBV12-4 with TRBJ1-2; 10 nucleotides line up with TRBD1. The CDR3 DNA is TGTGCCAGCAGTGACCCGCGGACAGGGGGAGGCTATGGCTACACCTTC. Translation: CASSDPRTGGGYGYTF.